The entry below describes one T cell receptor (beta chain). A much larger clone differs from this one at a single base, so this may be a read error. What was amplified from RNA transcripts were TCR beta CDR3 regions. When the TCR CDR3 underwent first-round RT-PCR, the HTBI primer set was used. Via MiXCR, TCRdb re-called the multiplex PCR reads, giving one row per CDR3 protein. The repertoire has some 510,000 distinct CDR3 sequences, 35% to 55% of them found once; the top ten carry about 7.8%. J was trimmed by 4 bases and V by 7 bases; bases with no gene match: 13. This CDR3 has 15 residues. Germline CDR1 SQVTM, CDR2 ANQGSEA. This sample stems from a study of T cells in Graves' hyperthyroidism and ophthalmopathy.

Sequencing was carried out using peripheral blood or thyroid tissue (not recorded which). This clonotype originated in a woman aged 18-29 years with Graves' hyperthyroidism. J is TRBJ1-2 and V is TRBV29-1; 9 bases agree with TRBD1. The chain's CDR3 is CSAEGGDRDLYGYTF. The CDR3 DNA reads TGCAGCGCCGAAGGTGGGGACAGGGATCTCTATGGCTACACCTTC. The full variable domain, its missing parts supplied by reference TRBV29-1 and TRBJ1-2, is SAVISQKPSRDICQRGTSLTIQCQVDSQVTMMFWYRQQPGQSLTLIATANQGSEATYESGFVIDKFPISRPNLTFSTLTVSNMSPEDSSIYLCSAEGGDRDLYGYTFGSGTRLTVV.